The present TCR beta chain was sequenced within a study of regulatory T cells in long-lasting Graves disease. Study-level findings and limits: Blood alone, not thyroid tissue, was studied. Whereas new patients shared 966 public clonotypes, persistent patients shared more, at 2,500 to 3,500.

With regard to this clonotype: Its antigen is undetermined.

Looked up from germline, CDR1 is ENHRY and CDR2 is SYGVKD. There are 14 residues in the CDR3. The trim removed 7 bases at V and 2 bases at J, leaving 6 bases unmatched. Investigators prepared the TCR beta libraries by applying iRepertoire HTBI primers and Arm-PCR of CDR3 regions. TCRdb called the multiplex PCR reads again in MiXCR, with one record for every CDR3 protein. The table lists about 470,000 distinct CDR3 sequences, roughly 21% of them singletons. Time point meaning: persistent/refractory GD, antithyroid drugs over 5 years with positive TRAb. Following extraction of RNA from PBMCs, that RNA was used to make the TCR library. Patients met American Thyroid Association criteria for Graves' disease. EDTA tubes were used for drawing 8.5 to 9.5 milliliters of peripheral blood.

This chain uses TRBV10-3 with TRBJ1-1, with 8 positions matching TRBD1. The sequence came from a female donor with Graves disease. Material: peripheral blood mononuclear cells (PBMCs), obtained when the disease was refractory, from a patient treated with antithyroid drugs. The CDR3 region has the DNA TGTGCCATCACCCCGGACAGGGATAACACTGAAGCTTTCTTT. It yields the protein CAITPDRDNTEAFF.